This T cell receptor (beta chain) was retrieved from a study of T cell repertoires in cytomegalovirus infection. The overall study: It was the public TCR beta signatures that indicated both CMV infection and matching HLA type.

V shed 5 bases and J 6 bases; nucleotides not matched to a gene: 8. There are 16 residues in the CDR3. Study-level findings and limits: There were HLA-C-restricted CMV-specific TCR beta clonotypes dominating the ex vivo response. Identification of carriers of CMV plus the relevant HLA was achieved through cumulative public TCR beta family frequency.

In the case of this clonotype: Its antigen is unknown.

Via MiXCR, TCRdb re-called the reads, giving one row per CDR3 protein. The profile shows approximately 250,000 distinct CDR3 sequences, about 23% of them singletons. The origin of this receptor is a human donor in good health (CMV status not recorded). Some clones in this sample may be carry-over from other donors' samples. Sequenced material: CD8+ T cells from PBMCs. V is TRBV12-3 or TRBV12-4 and J is TRBJ2-1; 12 nucleotides match TRBD1. CDR3 residues: CASSPPGQGALNEQFF. The CDR3 nucleotides read TGTGCCAGCAGTCCCCCGGGACAGGGGGCTCTCAATGAGCAGTTCTTC.